This T cell receptor beta chain comes out of a study of shared clonotypes between healthy human individuals. Study-wide background: Donors had three CD4 naive, three CD4 memory, two CD8 naive and one CD8 memory plate apiece.

Assay used: immunoSEQ multiplex PCR; TCRdb lists only in-frame clones, some missing. The sample includes about a million clones, approximately 77% of them seen just once. V was trimmed by 4 bases and J by 0 bases, leaving 9 bases between them. Germline V CDR1 and CDR2: SNHLY, FYNNEI. The CDR3 totals 15 residues. As for this clone: No antigen is known for it.

General observations from the study: Approximately 5.3% was the fraction of naive CD4 clonotypes found shared across a few donors. The study found lower generation probabilities in non-shared clonotypes than in those shared by all four donors.

Participating donors were healthy, HIV-negative adults free of recent acute infections or vaccinations. The receptor was derived from a man between 18 and 35 years old in good health. Some clones in this sample may be carry-over from other donors' samples. Sequencing input: memory CD4+ T cells from PBMCs. Subset given: CD45RA-negative fraction. This rearrangement joins TRBV2 to TRBJ2-2; a weak D match, TRBD2 (6 bases). The CDR3 loop is CASSAQRANTGELFF. The CDR3 DNA reads TGTGCCAGCAGTGCCCAGCGGGCGAACACCGGGGAGCTGTTTTTT.